The 21 T cell receptor beta chains below all came from one sample that was sequenced in a study of early T cells in non-severe SARS-CoV-2 infection. TCRdb reprocessed the 5' RACE reads via MiXCR and lists one record per CDR3 protein. This table has roughly 58,000 distinct CDR3 sequences, approximately 12% appearing once. The sequenced sample consisted of whole blood. Receptors were obtained from an adult who was a healthcare worker with PCR-confirmed SARS-CoV-2 infection or an uninfected control (not recorded which).

The genes are TRBV27 and TRBJ2-1, with 9 nucleotides matching TRBD2. This CDR3 comprises 15 residues. Germline CDR1 is MNHEY and CDR2 is SMNVEV (reference sequence). Trimming took 2 bases from V and 7 from J; bases not matched to a gene: 6. The CDR3 spells CASSLAGGPRNEQFF. The CDR3 DNA reads as TGTGCCAGCAGTTTAGCGGGGGGGCCGAGGAATGAGCAGTTCTTC.

This clonotype was detected a few times. The chain recombines TRBV30 with TRBJ2-3, with D hard to call. The CDR3 has 13 residues. Trimming took 3 bases from V and 4 from J, leaving 11 bases between them. The germline V gene has CDR1 GTSNPN and CDR2 SVGIG (reference sequence). This CDR3 reads CAWSELWADTQYF. In DNA form, the CDR3 reads TGTGCCTGGAGCGAGCTATGGGCAGATACGCAGTATTTT.

This clonotype has only a few counts. The chain couples TRBV9 to TRBJ1-4; no definite D call. The CDR3 spans 15 residues. CDR1 is SGDLS and CDR2 is YYNGEE in the germline V gene. Between the trimmed V and J ends, which lost 4 bases and 8 bases, there was a span of 18 bases. CDR3: CASSFLGRLGEKLFF. CDR3 sequence (DNA): TGTGCCAGCAGCTTCTTGGGTAGGCTGGGAGAAAAACTGTTTTTT.

The rearrangement joins TRBV20-1 to TRBJ2-7; TRBD1 might be the D (6 bases). Germline lookup yields CDR1 DFQATT and CDR2 SNEGSKA (reference sequence). There are 17 residues in the CDR3. Trimming took 1 base from V and 2 from J, leaving 21 bases between them. In DNA, the CDR3 is TGCAGTGCTAGAGTGGCGGTGGCAGGGGCGCCCACCTACGAGCAGTACTTC. Its protein product is CSARVAVAGAPTYEQYF.

This clonotype was seen a few times. The rearrangement links TRBV20-1 to TRBJ1-2; D is unresolved. Trimming left V 0 bases short and J 0 bases short, with 11 bases between. Looked up from germline, CDR1 is DFQATT and CDR2 is SNEGSKA (reference sequence). The CDR3 is 15 residues long. The CDR3 loop is CSARESGTANYGYTF. DNA of the CDR3: TGCAGTGCTAGAGAAAGTGGAACAGCTAACTATGGCTACACCTTC.

Ten or more counts support this clonotype. The chain carries TRBV3-1 and TRBJ1-5; the match to TRBD1 covers 8 bases. J was trimmed by 7 bases and V by 0 bases; bases with no gene match: 5. The CDR3 totals 15 residues. CDR1 is LGHDT, CDR2 YNNKEL, per germline (reference sequence). The CDR3 nucleotides are TGTGCCAGCAGCCAAGACAGGGGGCAGGGGCAGCCCCAGCATTTT. Protein: CASSQDRGQGQPQHF.

V usage is TRBV23-1 and J usage is TRBJ2-7; D is perhaps TRBD2 (5 bases). TRBV23-1 is known as an ORF, though its function is uncertain. The germline V and J ends were trimmed by 0 bases and 3 bases, with 12 bases remaining between them. This CDR3 has 15 amino acids. As DNA, the CDR3 is TGCGCCAGCAGTCAATCGGAGGACGAAGACTACGAGCAGTACTTC. It specifies CASSQSEDEDYEQYF.

V and J are TRBV6-5 and TRBJ2-2; possibly TRBD2 for D (7 bases). The V end lost 6 bases, the J end lost 5 bases, and 16 bases lay between the germline ends. The CDR3 length is 15 residues. Per germline, CDR1 MNHEY and CDR2 SVGAGI. The CDR3 region has the DNA TGTGCCAGCAGGGGGAGGGGGGAATGGACCGGGGAGCTGTTTTTT. Amino acid sequence: CASRGRGEWTGELFF.

This clonotype was seen only a few times. The V call is TRBV2, the J call TRBJ2-6; 8 bases line up with TRBD1. This CDR3 has 15 residues. Germline values: CDR1 SNHLY, CDR2 FYNNEI. V was clipped by 7 bases and J by 2 bases; unmatched bases: 4. CDR3 region: CASTRTGPGANVLTF. In nucleotides, the CDR3 is TGTGCCAGCACCAGGACAGGGCCTGGGGCCAACGTCCTGACTTTC. The whole variable domain, filled in from reference TRBV2 and TRBJ2-6, reads EPEVTQTPSHQVTQMGQEVILRCVPISNHLYFYWYRQILGQKVEFLVSFYNNEISEKSEIFDDQFSVERPDGSNFTLKIRSTKLEDSAMYFCASTRTGPGANVLTFGAGSRLTVL.

In this sample, this clonotype turned up many times. The rearrangement uses TRBV25-1 and TRBJ1-1; 9 bases line up with TRBD1. V was clipped by 1 base and J by 6 bases; unmatched bases: 9. The CDR3 is 16 amino acids. Germline V gene lookup returns CDR1 MGHDK and CDR2 SYGVNS. As DNA, the CDR3 is TGTGCCAGCAGTGAATTTCGACAGGGGGGAGGCCCTGAAGCTTTCTTT. It is translated as CASSEFRQGGGPEAFF. Together with reference TRBV25-1 and TRBJ1-1, the CDR3 gives the full variable domain: EADIYQTPRYLVIGTGKKITLECSQTMGHDKMYWYQQDPGMELHLIHYSYGVNSTEKGDLSSESTVSRIRTEHFPLTLESARPSHTSQYLCASSEFRQGGGPEAFFGQGTRLTVV.

This clonotype was seen ten or more times. The chain joins TRBV6-1 to TRBJ2-7; D call uncertain. CDR3 length equals 14 residues. Germline lookup yields CDR1 MNHNS and CDR2 SASEGT. V lost 6 bases and J lost 0, with 12 bases in between. CDR3 amino acids: CASRGFYSSYEQYF. The CDR3 coding sequence is TGTGCCAGCAGAGGGTTCTACTCCTCCTACGAGCAGTACTTC.

This clonotype was counted only a few times. The chain employs TRBV10-3 and TRBJ2-3; D not certain. Germline lookup yields CDR1 ENHRY and CDR2 SYGVKD. This CDR3 has 12 amino acids. The V gene lost 6 bases and the J gene lost 6 bases, with 10 bases spanning the gap. The CDR3 region has the DNA TGTGCCATCAGGCTGGACGGGGATACGCAGTATTTT. Protein: CAIRLDGDTQYF.

The genes are TRBV18 and TRBJ2-1; D possibly corresponds to TRBD2 (6 bases). Germline assignment: CDR1 KGHSH and CDR2 LQKENI. The CDR3 sequence is 11 residues long. Trimming left V 1 base short and J 15 bases short, with 10 bases between. The CDR3 sequence is CASSPQLARFF. In DNA form, the CDR3 reads TGTGCCAGCTCACCACAACTAGCTCGGTTCTTC. The whole variable domain, remainder taken from reference TRBV18 and TRBJ2-1, is NAGVMQNPRHLVRRRGQEARLRCSPMKGHSHVYWYRQLPEEGLKFMVYLQKENIIDESGMPKERFSAEFPKEGPSILRIQQVVRGDSAAYFCASSPQLARFFGPGTRLTVL.

The chain is built from TRBV10-3 and TRBJ2-3; D not resolved. V gave up 4 bases and J gave up 4 bases, with 3 bases separating them. The V gene's germline CDR1 is ENHRY and CDR2 SYGVKD. CDR3 length equals 11 residues. DNA of the CDR3: TGTGCCATCAGTGTTGCAGATACGCAGTATTTT. Translating gives CAISVADTQYF.

This clonotype was observed at least ten times. The V and J genes are TRBV20-1 and TRBJ1-5; no clear D. Germline-derived CDR1 and CDR2 are DFQATT and SNEGSKA (reference sequence). This CDR3 has 13 amino acids. The V and J ends lost 3 bases and 4 bases respectively, with 10 bases between them. The CDR3 nucleotides read TGCAGTGCTAGGGAAGGGCGGAATCAGCCCCAGCATTTT. The encoded protein is CSAREGRNQPQHF.

V gene TRBV21-1 combines with J gene TRBJ2-6; TRBD1 is the table's D call and was not checked against the DNA. TRBV21-1 is a listed pseudogene. The CDR3 is 15 residues long. The CDR3 DNA reads as TGTGCCAGCAGCAAAAGGGGTTCTGGGGCCAACGTCCTGACTTTC. It codes for CASSKRGSGANVLTF.

The sample holds a few counts of this clonotype. The chain is built from TRBV15 and TRBJ2-7; TRBD1 matches at 8 bases. With 5 bases clipped from V and 0 bases from J, the junction kept 6 bases outside the gene matches. CDR3 length: 15 amino acids. Germline-derived CDR1 and CDR2 are LNHNV and YYDKDF (reference sequence). CDR3: CATSGGQGISYEQYF. CDR3 DNA sequence: TGTGCCACCAGCGGAGGACAGGGTATCTCCTACGAGCAGTACTTC.

This clonotype has a handful of counts. In DNA, the CDR3 is TGTGCCAGCAGCTCCAGACAGACGATTATGACCGGGGAGCTGTTTTTT. This encodes CASSSRQTIMTGELFF. J is TRBJ2-2 and V is TRBV7-8; the D gene is possibly TRBD1 (5 bases). CDR1 and CDR2 (germline): SGHVS, FQNEAQ. The CDR3 totals 16 residues. V shed 4 bases and J shed 5 bases, with 17 bases lying between them.

This clonotype was counted a few times. The chain is built from TRBV7-2 and TRBJ2-3; D is uncertain. Germline CDR1 and CDR2: SGHTA and FQGNSA. The V end was cut by 1 base, the J end by 2 bases, with 7 bases between. The CDR3 totals 14 residues. The CDR3, as DNA: TGTGCCAGCAGCTTAGTTTTCTCCACAGATACGCAGTATTTT. It codes for CASSLVFSTDTQYF.

In this sample, this clonotype turned up a few times. J is TRBJ1-2 and V is TRBV30; D is possibly TRBD1 (5 bases). The CDR3 extends over 14 amino acids. Trimming shortened V by 2 bases and J by 4 bases, and 14 bases separated the two germline ends. In germline, CDR1 is GTSNPN, CDR2 SVGIG (reference sequence). The CDR3 region has the DNA TGTGCCTGGAGTCCACTGGGTGGGGGCTATGGCTACACCTTC. Translated, it gives CAWSPLGGGYGYTF.

This clonotype was seen at least ten times. The chain has TRBV6-5 and TRBJ2-5, with 7 positions matching TRBD1. The CDR3 has 14 amino acids. V shed 5 bases, J shed 1 base, and the junction held 4 bases outside the gene matches. Germline V gives CDR1 MNHEY, CDR2 SVGAGI. The CDR3 loop reads CASSLGQTQETQYF. The CDR3 DNA sequence: TGTGCCAGCAGTCTGGGACAGACCCAAGAGACCCAGTACTTC.